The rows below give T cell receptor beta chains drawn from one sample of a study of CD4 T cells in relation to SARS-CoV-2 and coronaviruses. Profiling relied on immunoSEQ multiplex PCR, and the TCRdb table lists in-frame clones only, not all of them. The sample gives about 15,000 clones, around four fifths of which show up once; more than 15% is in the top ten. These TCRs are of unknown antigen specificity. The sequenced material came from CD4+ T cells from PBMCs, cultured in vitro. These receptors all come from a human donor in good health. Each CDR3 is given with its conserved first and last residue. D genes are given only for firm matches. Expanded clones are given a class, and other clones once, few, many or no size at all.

CDR3aa: CASSPAGDTYGYTF
CDR3nt: TGCGCCAGCAGCCCGGCGGGGGATACCTATGGCTACACCTTC
v_gene: TRBV4-1
j_gene: TRBJ1-2
abundance: .
d_gene: .

CDR3aa: CASSPDRNSNQPQHF
CDR3nt: TGTGCCAGTAGTCCGGACAGGAATAGCAATCAGCCCCAGCATTTT
v_gene: TRBV19
j_gene: TRBJ1-5
abundance: few
d_gene: TRBD1

CDR3aa: CASSLTRYEQYF
CDR3nt: TGTGCCAGCAGTTTAACGAGGTACGAGCAGTACTTC
v_gene: TRBV28
j_gene: TRBJ2-7
abundance: .
d_gene: .

CDR3aa: CASRVGRSSYEQYF
CDR3nt: TGTGCCAGTAGGGTGGGCAGGAGCTCCTACGAGCAGTACTTC
v_gene: TRBV19
j_gene: TRBJ2-7
abundance: few
d_gene: .

CDR3aa: CASSLGQGDYEQYF
CDR3nt: TGTGCCAGCAGCTTAGGGCAGGGGGACTACGAGCAGTACTTC
v_gene: TRBV7-2
j_gene: TRBJ2-7
abundance: few
d_gene: TRBD1

CDR3aa: CASSQDRGLRSRDTEAFF
CDR3nt: TGTGCCAGCAGCCAAGATCGCGGACTGCGTTCGCGGGACACTGAAGCTTTCTTT
v_gene: TRBV14
j_gene: TRBJ1-1
abundance: .
d_gene: .

CDR3aa: CASSRGGSYEQYF
CDR3nt: TGTGCCAGCAGCCGGGGGGGGTCCTACGAGCAGTACTTC
v_gene: TRBV7-7
j_gene: TRBJ2-7
abundance: .
d_gene: TRBD2

CDR3aa: CASSFEFGGELFF
CDR3nt: TGTGCCAGCAGCTTTGAGTTTGGCGGGGAGCTGTTTTTT
v_gene: TRBV5-6
j_gene: TRBJ2-2
abundance: .
d_gene: .

CDR3aa: CASSPPDRGPAFF
CDR3nt: TGTGCCAGCAGCCCCCCGGACAGGGGGCCTGCTTTCTTT
v_gene: TRBV3-1/TRBV3-2
j_gene: TRBJ1-1
abundance: .
d_gene: TRBD1

CDR3aa: CARPTGTGPDEQYF
CDR3nt: TGTGCCAGACCGACCGGGACAGGGCCGGACGAGCAGTACTTC
v_gene: TRBV21-1
j_gene: TRBJ2-7
abundance: .
d_gene: .

CDR3aa: CASSMMAGGGTDTQYF
CDR3nt: TGTGCCAGTAGTATGATGGCGGGAGGGGGCACAGATACGCAGTATTTT
v_gene: TRBV19
j_gene: TRBJ2-3
abundance: .
d_gene: TRBD2

CDR3aa: CAWSPGSGDGYTF
CDR3nt: TGTGCCTGGAGTCCGGGCAGTGGAGATGGCTACACCTTC
v_gene: TRBV30
j_gene: TRBJ1-2
abundance: .
d_gene: .

CDR3aa: CAISGYGDQPQHF
CDR3nt: TGTGCCATCTCGGGGTACGGGGATCAGCCCCAGCATTTT
v_gene: TRBV10-3
j_gene: TRBJ1-5
abundance: .
d_gene: .

CDR3aa: CASSGTHHTDTQYF
CDR3nt: TGTGCCAGCAGTGGGACTCACCACACGGATACGCAGTATTTT
v_gene: TRBV2
j_gene: TRBJ2-3
abundance: .
d_gene: .

CDR3aa: CASSFSPGVGTDTQYF
CDR3nt: TGTGCCAGCAGTTTCTCCCCCGGGGTGGGCACAGATACGCAGTATTTT
v_gene: TRBV2
j_gene: TRBJ2-3
abundance: .
d_gene: .